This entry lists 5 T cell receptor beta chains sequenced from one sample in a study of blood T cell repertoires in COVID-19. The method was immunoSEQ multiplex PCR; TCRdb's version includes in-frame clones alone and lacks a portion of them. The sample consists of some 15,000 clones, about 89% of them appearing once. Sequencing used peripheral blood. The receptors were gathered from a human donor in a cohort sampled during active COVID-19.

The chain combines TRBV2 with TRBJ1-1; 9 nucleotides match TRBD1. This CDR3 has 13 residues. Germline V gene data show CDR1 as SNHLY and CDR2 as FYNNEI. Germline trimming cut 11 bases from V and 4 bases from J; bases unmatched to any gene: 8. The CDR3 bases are TGTGCCTCAAAGACAGGGGGGAGCACTGAAGCTTTCTTT. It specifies CASKTGGSTEAFF.

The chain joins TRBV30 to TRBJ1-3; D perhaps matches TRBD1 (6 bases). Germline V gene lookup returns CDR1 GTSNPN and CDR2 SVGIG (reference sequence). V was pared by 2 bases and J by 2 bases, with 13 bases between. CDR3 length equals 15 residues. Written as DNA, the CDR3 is TGTGCCTGGAGTCCCACCAACAGGGCTGGAAACACCATATATTTT. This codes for CAWSPTNRAGNTIYF.

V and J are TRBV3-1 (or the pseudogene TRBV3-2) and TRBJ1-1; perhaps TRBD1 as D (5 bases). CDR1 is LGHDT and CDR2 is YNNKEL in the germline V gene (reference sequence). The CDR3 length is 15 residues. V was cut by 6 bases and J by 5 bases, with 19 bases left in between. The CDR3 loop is CASRPLRGGGTEAFF. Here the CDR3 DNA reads TGTGCCAGCAGACCCCTTCGGGGTGGGGGGACTGAAGCTTTCTTT.

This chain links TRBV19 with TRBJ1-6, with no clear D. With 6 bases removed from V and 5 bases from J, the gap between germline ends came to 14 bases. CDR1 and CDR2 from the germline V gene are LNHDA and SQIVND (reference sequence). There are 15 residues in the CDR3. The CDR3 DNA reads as TGTGCCAGTAGACTACTGGGTTTGGATAATTCACCCCTCCACTTT. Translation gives CASRLLGLDNSPLHF.

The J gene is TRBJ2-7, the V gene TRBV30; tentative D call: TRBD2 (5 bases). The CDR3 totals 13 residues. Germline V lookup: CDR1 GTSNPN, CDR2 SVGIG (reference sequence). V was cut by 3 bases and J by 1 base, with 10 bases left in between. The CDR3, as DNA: TGTGCCTGGAGCCGGACTGATTCCTACGAGCAGTACTTC. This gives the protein CAWSRTDSYEQYF. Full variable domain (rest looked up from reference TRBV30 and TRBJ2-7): SQTIHQWPATLVQPVGSPLSLECTVEGTSNPNLYWYRQAAGRGLQLLFYSVGIGQISSEVPQNLSASRPQDRQFILSSKKLLLSDSGFYLCAWSRTDSYEQYFGPGTRLTVT.